This T cell receptor beta chain came from a study of a mutant IDH1 vaccine in newly diagnosed glioma. Time point noted: week 35, safety follow-up. Vaccinated patients received 300 ug of mutant IDH1 20-mer peptide per dose, with topical imiquimod. Profiled with immunoSEQ multiplex PCR; TCRdb holds only in-frame clones, not every one. In the table there are 40,000 to 45,000 clones, approximately 80% of which are singletons. As regards this clone: Its cognate antigen is unknown.

Germline CDR1 reads SQVTM; CDR2 reads ANQGSEA. The CDR3 is 14 amino acids. V was pared by 4 bases and J by 0 bases, with 12 bases between. Sequencing was performed on PBMCs, taken from a glioma patient whose treatment included an IDH1 peptide vaccine. The chain recombines TRBV29-1 with TRBJ1-1, with unresolved D. The receptor was derived from a woman aged 50 to 65 with glioma. The CDR3 spells CSVAVGSLNTEAFF. DNA of the CDR3: TGCAGCGTTGCAGTAGGCTCCCTGAACACTGAAGCTTTCTTT.